This T cell receptor (beta chain) was captured by sequencing in a study of cytomegalovirus exposure and HLA in healthy donors. CDR3 size: 14 residues. Looked up from germline, CDR1 is MNHNS and CDR2 is SASEGT. Trimming shortened V by 5 bases and J by 0 bases, and 7 bases separated the two germline ends. Primers included in the PCR were 60 Vbeta and 13 Jbeta primers. Here immunoSEQ multiplex PCR was the method, and the copy in TCRdb shows in-frame clones only, minus some. The sample yields about 130,000 clones, approximately 74% seen once. This sequence originates from a man between 35 and 55 years old in good health and CMV-seropositive. V usage is TRBV6-1 and J usage is TRBJ1-4, with unresolved D. Sample: PBMCs. The CDR3 loop is CASSQQSTNEKLFF. DNA of the CDR3: TGTGCCAGCAGTCAACAGTCAACTAATGAAAAACTGTTTTTT.